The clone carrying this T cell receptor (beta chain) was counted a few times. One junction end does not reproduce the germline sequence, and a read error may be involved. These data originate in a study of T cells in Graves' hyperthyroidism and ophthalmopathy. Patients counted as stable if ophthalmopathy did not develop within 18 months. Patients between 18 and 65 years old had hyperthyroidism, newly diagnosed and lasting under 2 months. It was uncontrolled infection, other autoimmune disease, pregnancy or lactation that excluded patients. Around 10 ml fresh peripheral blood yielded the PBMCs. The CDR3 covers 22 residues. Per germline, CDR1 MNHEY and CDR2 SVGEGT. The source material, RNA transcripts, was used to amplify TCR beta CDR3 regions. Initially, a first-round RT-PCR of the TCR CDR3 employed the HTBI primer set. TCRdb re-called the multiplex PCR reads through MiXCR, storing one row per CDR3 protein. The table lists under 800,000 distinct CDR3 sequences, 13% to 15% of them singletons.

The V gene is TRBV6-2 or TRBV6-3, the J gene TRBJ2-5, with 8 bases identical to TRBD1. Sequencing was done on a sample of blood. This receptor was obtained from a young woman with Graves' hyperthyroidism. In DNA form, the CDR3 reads TGTACCAGCAGTTACCCTGAAAAGCCCCCACTACAGGACAGGGAAAGCGCGGAGACCCAGTACTTC. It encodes CTSSYPEKPPLQDRESAETQYF.